These 26 T cell receptor beta chains share one sample of origin, sequenced in a study of CD8 T cells in Susac syndrome. cDNA came from roughly 0.47 to 1 ug RNA primed by random hexamers. TCRdb passed the immunoSEQ multiplex PCR reads through MiXCR, listing each CDR3 protein once. Among under 150,000 distinct CDR3 sequences, 75% to 90% were seen once, and the ten largest hold 0.45% to 0.65%. The sequenced material came from CD8+ T cells from PBMCs. The receptors were gathered from a human donor with multiple sclerosis.

CDR3 amino acids: CASSLGTTDTDTQYF. In DNA, the CDR3 is TGTGCCAGCAGCCTCGGGACTACCGACACAGATACGCAGTATTTT. The J gene is TRBJ2-3, the V gene TRBV9; 7 nucleotides agree with TRBD2. The CDR3 spans 15 residues. Unmatched junction bases numbered 7, after V lost 4 bases and J lost 2 bases. Germline lookup yields CDR1 SGDLS and CDR2 YYNGEE.

For this clonotype: Likely a read error: the CDR3 ends without its conserved phenylalanine or tryptophan. The chain employs TRBV7-9 and TRBJ1-1; D is perhaps TRBD1 (5 bases). The CDR3 length is 14 residues. The ends were cut back, 4 bases at V and 1 base at J, with 10 bases in the middle. CDR1 and CDR2 (germline): SEHNR, FQNEAQ (reference sequence). The CDR3 here is CASSSSGGNTEAFL. The DNA for the CDR3 is TGTGCCAGCAGCTCTTCGGGGGGGAACACTGAAGCTTTCCTT.

J is TRBJ2-5 and V is TRBV7-2; tentative D call: TRBD2 (6 bases). The CDR3 is made up of 14 amino acids. Germline V gives CDR1 SGHTA, CDR2 FQGNSA. Trimming removed 7 bases from V and 7 bases from J, with 19 bases in between. DNA for the CDR3: TGTGCCAGCATCCCTGCGGAGGGCGCGGGGACCCAGTACTTC. Translation gives CASIPAEGAGTQYF.

The V call is TRBV7-9, the J call TRBJ2-2; 8 nucleotides line up with TRBD2. Germline V gives CDR1 SEHNR, CDR2 FQNEAQ (reference sequence). V was pared by 6 bases and J by 6 bases, with 12 bases of the junction left unmatched. CDR3 length equals 16 residues. CDR3 region: CASRQGSQREPGELFF. The CDR3 region has the DNA TGTGCCAGCAGGCAGGGGTCCCAGCGGGAGCCCGGGGAGCTGTTTTTT.

V and J are TRBV6-1 and TRBJ2-1; D may be TRBD1 (6 bases). From germline, CDR1 is MNHNS and CDR2 SASEGT. Trimming removed 3 bases from V and 6 bases from J, with 9 bases in between. The CDR3 has 13 residues. Here the CDR3 reads CASSENRVNEQFF. The DNA for the CDR3 is TGTGCCAGCAGTGAGAACAGGGTCAATGAGCAGTTCTTC.

The chain recombines TRBV14 with TRBJ1-1; D is unresolved. V was shortened by 2 bases and J by 0 bases, with 4 bases between the two germline ends. Germline values: CDR1 SGHDN, CDR2 FVKESK. The CDR3 spans 13 residues. CDR3 sequence: CASSQLMNTEAFF. The DNA for the CDR3 is TGTGCCAGCAGCCAACTGATGAACACTGAAGCTTTCTTT.

The chain recombines TRBV12-5 with TRBJ1-1; 7 nucleotides line up with TRBD1. This CDR3 is 16 amino acids long. V was clipped by 3 bases and J by 5 bases; unmatched bases: 12. CDR1 and CDR2 from the germline V gene are LGHNT and FRNRAP. The CDR3 DNA is TGTGCTAGTGGTTTACGAAACAGGGGTTTGGGGACTGAAGCTTTCTTT. Residues: CASGLRNRGLGTEAFF.

The chain joins TRBV6-6 to TRBJ1-5; 7 bases line up with TRBD1. V lost 2 bases, J lost 1 base, and 5 bases stayed unmatched. CDR1 is MNHNY and CDR2 is SVGAGI in the germline V gene (reference sequence). This CDR3 region has 16 residues. As DNA, the CDR3 is TGTGCCAGCAGTTACGTCGGAGGGGGCAGCAATCAGCCCCAGCATTTT. Translation gives CASSYVGGGSNQPQHF.

The V gene is TRBV28, the J gene TRBJ1-5, with D hard to call. Trimming cost V 10 bases and J 0 bases, with 13 bases left between them. Germline lookup yields CDR1 MDHEN and CDR2 SYDVKM. The CDR3 has 14 amino acids. Written as DNA, the CDR3 is TGTGCCACAATGGAACAGCTTAGCAATCAGCCCCAGCATTTT. Its protein product is CATMEQLSNQPQHF.

The chain has TRBV27 and TRBJ2-3; TRBD2 aligns across 9 bases. Germline V gene data show CDR1 as MNHEY and CDR2 as SMNVEV (reference sequence). This CDR3 comprises 15 residues. With 6 bases clipped from V and 2 bases from J, the junction kept 6 bases outside the gene matches. CDR3 bases: TGTGCCAGCAGCCCCAGACTAGCGGCCACAGATACGCAGTATTTT. It specifies CASSPRLAATDTQYF.

The chain is built from TRBV6-1 and TRBJ1-5; unclear D gene. This CDR3 region has 14 residues. Trimming took off 4 bases at V and 1 base at J, with 8 bases between the two ends. Germline lookup yields CDR1 MNHNS and CDR2 SASEGT. The CDR3 reads CASSVRVSNQPQHF. In DNA form, the CDR3 reads TGTGCCAGCAGTGTAAGGGTGAGCAATCAGCCCCAGCATTTT.

This clonotype has a handful of counts. The chain combines TRBV7-9 with TRBJ2-3; D is possibly TRBD2 (5 bases). The CDR3 contains 15 residues. Germline V lookup: CDR1 SEHNR, CDR2 FQNEAQ (reference sequence). The V end was cut by 4 bases, the J end by 1 base, with 12 bases between. The CDR3 loop is CASSSLTKGTDTQYF. The CDR3 coding sequence is TGTGCCAGCAGCTCGCTGACTAAGGGCACAGATACGCAGTATTTT.

The chain employs TRBV30 and TRBJ1-1; tentative D call: TRBD1 (5 bases). The CDR3 contains 12 residues. The germline V and J ends were trimmed by 5 bases and 6 bases, with 13 bases remaining between them. Germline V lookup: CDR1 GTSNPN, CDR2 SVGIG (reference sequence). CDR3 in DNA: TGTGCCTGGTCCGGGGCAAGCCCTGAAGCTTTCTTT. This encodes CAWSGASPEAFF.

The J gene is TRBJ1-3, the V gene TRBV11-2; D possibly corresponds to TRBD1 (6 bases). Germline assignment: CDR1 SGHAT and CDR2 FQNNGV. The CDR3 is 16 residues long. Trimming removed 4 bases at V and 0 bases at J, with 13 bases between. The CDR3 nucleotides read TGTGCCAGCAGCTCAGGGGCGTGGGGCTCTGGAAACACCATATATTTT. It codes for CASSSGAWGSGNTIYF. Based on the CDR3 plus reference TRBV11-2 and TRBJ1-3, the full variable domain is EAGVAQSPRYKIIEKRQSVAFWCNPISGHATLYWYQQILGQGPKLLIQFQNNGVVDDSQLPKDRFSAERLKGVDSTLKIQPAKLEDSAVYLCASSSGAWGSGNTIYFGEGSWLTVV.

The V gene is TRBV28, the J gene TRBJ2-4, with D tentatively TRBD1 (5 bases). Germline V gene lookup returns CDR1 MDHEN and CDR2 SYDVKM. The germline V and J ends were trimmed by 6 bases and 8 bases, with 20 bases remaining between them. This CDR3 is built from 15 residues. DNA of the CDR3: TGTGCCAGCAGCCCACATTCAGGGTTATTAGACATTCAGTACTTC. As protein: CASSPHSGLLDIQYF.

V and J are TRBV5-6 and TRBJ2-5, with D perhaps being TRBD1 or TRBD2 (5 bases each). The V end lost 7 bases, the J end lost 5 bases, and 12 bases lay between the germline ends. CDR1 SGHDT and CDR2 YYEEEE come from the germline V gene. The CDR3 spans 12 residues. CDR3 sequence reads: CASRGVSETQYF. CDR3 DNA: TGTGCCAGCCGAGGGGTTTCGGAGACCCAGTACTTC.

The chain employs TRBV10-3 and TRBJ1-6; D perhaps matches TRBD1 (5 bases). This CDR3 is 16 amino acids long. The V gene's germline CDR1 is ENHRY and CDR2 SYGVKD. Between the trimmed V and J ends, which lost 0 bases and 6 bases, there was a span of 12 bases. The CDR3 sequence is CAISESIGAANSPLHF. In DNA, the CDR3 is TGTGCCATCAGTGAGTCGATAGGGGCGGCTAATTCACCCCTCCACTTT.

The chain carries TRBV6-4 and TRBJ2-1, with 11 bases identical to TRBD2. Germline V gene sequence: CDR1 MRHNA, CDR2 SNTAGT. Trimming cost V 6 bases and J 9 bases; bases outside gene matches: 7. The CDR3 is made up of 14 amino acids. CDR3 bases: TGTGCCAGCAGAAGACTAGCGGGGAGGGGTGAGCAGTTCTTC. This encodes CASRRLAGRGEQFF.

The J gene is TRBJ1-1, the V gene TRBV27, with 7 nucleotides matching TRBD1. CDR3 size: 14 residues. CDR1 MNHEY and CDR2 SMNVEV come from the germline V gene (reference sequence). Losses at the gene ends were 5 bases for V and 4 bases for J; bases not matched to a gene: 7. CDR3 sequence reads: CASSADRVGTEAFF. The CDR3 nucleotides read TGTGCCAGCAGTGCAGACAGGGTAGGCACTGAAGCTTTCTTT.

The J gene is TRBJ2-3, the V gene TRBV14; D might be TRBD1 or TRBD2, each matching 6 bases. CDR3 length: 17 residues. V lost 1 base to trimming and J lost 1 base, with 15 bases between them. Germline lookup yields CDR1 SGHDN and CDR2 FVKESK. CDR3 amino acids: CASSQVVGGLGTDTQYF. The CDR3 nucleotides read TGTGCCAGCAGCCAAGTCGTGGGGGGCCTGGGCACAGATACGCAGTATTTT.

The chain combines TRBV12-3 or TRBV12-4 with TRBJ1-2; 9 bases align to TRBD1. With V trimmed by 5 bases and J by 3 bases, 10 bases remained unmatched. The CDR3 length is 16 residues. DNA of the CDR3: TGTGCCAGCAGTCCCTCCGCGAGGACAGGGGACTATGGCTACACCTTC. Translation: CASSPSARTGDYGYTF.

J is TRBJ2-1 and V is TRBV7-9; D call uncertain. This CDR3 is 12 amino acids long. Per the germline V gene, CDR1 is SEHNR and CDR2 is FQNEAQ (reference sequence). Trimming cost V 3 bases and J 9 bases, with 9 bases left between them. The CDR3 protein is CASSFSPGEQFF. The DNA of the CDR3 is TGTGCCAGCAGCTTTTCCCCGGGTGAGCAGTTCTTC.

This chain connects TRBV9 to TRBJ2-5; 7 bases match TRBD1. The CDR3 has 16 residues. Germline V CDR1 and CDR2: SGDLS, YYNGEE. V shed 4 bases and J 1 base; nucleotides not matched to a gene: 10. CDR3: CASSPQRGTVQETQYF. CDR3 DNA: TGTGCCAGCAGCCCCCAAAGGGGGACAGTCCAAGAGACCCAGTACTTC.

The chain has TRBV4-1 and TRBJ2-5, with 7 bases matching TRBD2. Germline V CDR1 and CDR2: MGHRA, YSYEKL. V lost 1 base, J lost 9 bases, and 11 bases stayed unmatched. CDR3 length: 15 amino acids. In DNA, the CDR3 is TGCGCCAGCAGCCAAGTTCAGGGAGGGGCAGCGGCCCAGTACTTC. Protein product: CASSQVQGGAAAQYF.

The rearrangement uses TRBV2 and TRBJ2-1; 12 bases are shared with TRBD2. V was pared by 6 bases and J by 6 bases, with 6 bases of the junction left unmatched. CDR1 SNHLY and CDR2 FYNNEI come from the germline V gene. The CDR3 is 15 residues long. The CDR3 DNA reads TGTGCCAGCAGACAACCGGGACTAGCGGGCAATGAGCAGTTCTTC. This sequence encodes CASRQPGLAGNEQFF.

This chain links TRBV27 with TRBJ2-5, with 11 nucleotides matching TRBD2. The CDR3 sequence is 19 residues long. The junction had 14 bases not matched to a gene; V was cut back by 5 bases and J by 0 bases. Germline V gene lookup returns CDR1 MNHEY and CDR2 SMNVEV (reference sequence). The CDR3 here is CASSPLALAGDTYQETQYF. CDR3 DNA: TGTGCCAGCAGTCCCCTCGCACTAGCGGGAGATACGTACCAAGAGACCCAGTACTTC.